This T cell receptor beta chain stems from a study of cytomegalovirus exposure and HLA in healthy donors. Findings and caveats of the study: Looking again later, the authors saw that most CMV-associated TCR beta chains seemed HLA-restricted. The authors enumerated around 150 TCR beta chains as linked to cytomegalovirus.

When sampled, the donors appeared nominally healthy, though they likely had unrecorded immune exposures. Germline trimming cut 3 bases from V and 10 bases from J; bases unmatched to any gene: 4. This CDR3 contains 13 residues. Germline values: CDR1 SGHAT, CDR2 FQNNGV. Regarding this clone: As yet, its antigen is unknown.

60 Vbeta and 13 Jbeta primers were used in PCR. The assay was immunoSEQ multiplex PCR, and TCRdb's table has in-frame clones only and misses some. The sample records over 200,000 clones, around 89% being singletons. The receptor was isolated from a woman younger than 35 in good health and CMV-seronegative. Sample: PBMCs. The rearrangement joins TRBV11-2 to TRBJ2-1; 9 bases align to TRBD2. The CDR3 region has the DNA TGTGCCAGCAGCTTGGGACTAGCTAGGGAGCAGTTCTTC. Encoded protein: CASSLGLAREQFF.